This entry describes one T cell receptor (beta chain). Its antigen is still unknown. The assay was immunoSEQ multiplex PCR, and TCRdb's table has in-frame clones only and misses some. The repertoire has 35,000 to 45,000 clones, about 85% of them found once; the top ten carry under 25%. This entry comes from a study of lymphopenia after photon versus proton radiotherapy. Study findings and constraints: Authors raise, but do not show, better survival with proton therapy.

This sequence originates from a woman aged 70 to 79 with pancreatic cancer. The sequenced sample was peripheral blood, obtained from a patient treated with proton-based radiotherapy.

CDR3 sequence (DNA): TGTGCCAGTAGCCCCCGCCGCAGGGAGGCCACTGAAGCTTTCTTT. Translated, it gives CASSPRRREATEAFF. The chain joins TRBV19 to TRBJ1-1; possibly TRBD1 for D (5 bases). Per germline, CDR1 LNHDA and CDR2 SQIVND (reference sequence). This CDR3 is built from 15 residues. The ends were cut back, 6 bases at V and 4 bases at J, with 18 bases in the middle.